A selection of T cell receptor beta chains follows, all from one sample in a study of blood T cell repertoires in COVID-19. Assay used: immunoSEQ multiplex PCR; TCRdb lists only in-frame clones, some missing. The sample contains some 300,000 clones, about 90% of which appear only once. The sequenced sample was peripheral blood. These TCRs come from a middle-aged woman with COVID-19, enrolled during active disease. The conserved cysteine and the conserved F or W are not part of the CDR3 here. A D gene is named only where the DNA matches it firmly.

.	TRBV27	ASSPRRGAGGSNSPLH
.	TRBV15	ATSRDLRNSHQETQY
TRBD1	TRBV6-5	ASSYMRTGGTEAF
.	TRBV9	ASSWRGDFNEKLF
.	TRBV29-1	SVVQGMSVAF
TRBD1	TRBV6-5	ASSQIGTGGEQY
.	TRBV18	ASSPPFGEGQPQH
.	TRBV18	ASSKSGGVSEAF
.	TRBV7-2	ASSLTRGTEAF
.	TRBV4-3	ASSPGGNGPQH
TRBD1	TRBV27	ASSLYPGTVSNQPQH
TRBD1	TRBV5-4	ASSSRQGTNEKLF
.	TRBV6-5	ASSPAWRAQDGYT
.	TRBV4-3	ASSQVRGAPYEQY
TRBD2	TRBV28	ASSPRTSGNEQF
.	TRBV6-2/TRBV6-3	ASSYSWRPNYGYT
TRBD2	TRBV10-2	ASNPSGRGPYEQY
.	TRBV15	ATSSVIGTGYGYT
.	TRBV6-1	ASSEARGTMNTEAF
.	TRBV28	ASSRIIASGNTIY
TRBD1	TRBV28	ASSLGDRDGTEAF
TRBD1	TRBV7-2	ASSPSTGGYNEQF
TRBD1	TRBV5-1	ASSLEGQGEVANYGYT
TRBD1	TRBV5-1	ASSLEPGQNSNQPQH
.	TRBV5-1	ASSFGTDEKLF
.	TRBV6-5	ASSYGGATNEKLF
.	TRBV4-1	ASSQAGGPTDTQY
.	TRBV11-2	ASTHGANTEAF